Listed below are T cell receptor beta chains from one sample, sequenced in a study of pediatric ulcerative colitis. The data were produced by immunoSEQ multiplex PCR, yet TCRdb's version contains in-frame clones alone and is incomplete. The data contain 30,000 to 45,000 clones, approximately 87% of them singletons. The sequencing input was blood. These receptors originate from a girl aged 10 to 17 with moderate ulcerative colitis. Each CDR3 is given with its conserved first and last residue. The D gene is left open where the match is weak. Clone size, where shown, is once, few, many, or a class for clones that have expanded.

V,size,J,D,DNA,CDR3
TRBV7-9,once,TRBJ1-1,.,TGTGCCAGCAGCTTAGCGGGGGGGACCCTGAACACTGAAGCTTTCTTT,CASSLAGGTLNTEAFF
TRBV6-1,.,TRBJ2-1,.,TGTGCCAGCAGTCTAAACTACAATGAGCAGTTCTTC,CASSLNYNEQFF
TRBV29-1,.,TRBJ2-7,TRBD1,TGCAGCGCTAACGGGACAGTACCTTCCTACGAGCAGTACTTC,CSANGTVPSYEQYF
TRBV2,.,TRBJ2-1,TRBD2,TGTGCCAGCAGTGAATCCTCACTAGCGCCCTACAATGAGCAGTTCTTC,CASSESSLAPYNEQFF
TRBV28,.,TRBJ2-7,TRBD2,TGTGCCAGCAGTTTCCGAATCGGGACTAGTTCGGACGAGCAGTACTTC,CASSFRIGTSSDEQYF
TRBV4-2,.,TRBJ2-5,.,TGTGCCAGCAGCCAAGGGGCAGGGCACCAAGAGACCCAGTACTTC,CASSQGAGHQETQYF
TRBV27,.,TRBJ2-7,.,TGTGCCAGCACCTCTCGATTCTTACCTACGCAGCAGTACTTC,CASTSRFLPTQQYF
TRBV28,.,TRBJ2-7,.,TGTGCCAGCTTTAACCGGGCCTCGAAGTACGAGCAGTACTTC,CASFNRASKYEQYF
TRBV15,few,TRBJ2-2,TRBD1,TGTGCCACCAGCAGAGTAGGGGGCGTAGGGCTGTTTTTT,CATSRVGGVGLFF
TRBV7-9,once,TRBJ1-4,TRBD1,TGTGCCAGCAGCTCCTCCGGGACAGTTAATGAAAAACTGTTTTTT,CASSSSGTVNEKLFF
TRBV2,few,TRBJ2-7,.,TGTGCCAGCTCCCTAGGGTCCGCAGCCCCCCCCAGCGAGCAGTACTTC,CASSLGSAAPPSEQYF